These 19 T cell receptor beta chains share one sample of origin, sequenced in a study of blood T cell repertoires in COVID-19. TCRdb keeps only in-frame clones here, not all; method: immunoSEQ multiplex PCR. This table holds roughly 500,000 clones, approximately 83% found once. Sequencing was done on a sample of peripheral blood. Source of these receptors: a human donor in a cohort sampled during active COVID-19.

V is TRBV19 and J is TRBJ1-4; 8 bases are a match to TRBD1. The CDR3 runs to 14 residues. Germline assignment: CDR1 LNHDA and CDR2 SQIVND (reference sequence). V shed 9 bases and J 7 bases; nucleotides not matched to a gene: 10. CDR3 DNA: TGTGCCAGCTCGGGACAGGCGAAGGTTGAAAAACTGTTTTTT. This encodes CASSGQAKVEKLFF.

The chain joins TRBV10-3 to TRBJ1-6; D is possibly TRBD1 (6 bases). Looked up from germline, CDR1 is ENHRY and CDR2 is SYGVKD. The CDR3 has 15 residues. The V end was cut by 3 bases, the J end by 9 bases, with 15 bases between. The CDR3 DNA follows: TGTGCCATCAGTGACGCACGGGGGGCATTTTCACCCCTCCACTTT. Its protein is CAISDARGAFSPLHF.

J is TRBJ2-1 and V is TRBV5-1; TRBD2 aligns across 10 bases. The CDR3 consists of 15 residues. Germline CDR1 is SGHRS and CDR2 is YFSETQ. Trimming cost V 0 bases and J 6 bases; bases outside gene matches: 3. The CDR3 here is CASSLEAGGLNEQFF. The CDR3 DNA reads as TGCGCCAGCAGCTTGGAAGCGGGAGGGCTCAATGAGCAGTTCTTC.

V is TRBV7-8 and J is TRBJ2-7; TRBD1 is a possible D gene (8 bases). The CDR3 contains 18 residues. The germline V gene encodes CDR1 SGHVS and CDR2 FQNEAQ. Trimming pared 2 bases from V and 3 bases from J, leaving 23 bases between. The CDR3 nucleotides are TGTGCCAGCAGCTTAACGGGAGGACAGGGCGGAAGTTTCTACGAGCAGTACTTC. The encoded protein is CASSLTGGQGGSFYEQYF.

The V call is TRBV11-2, the J call TRBJ1-6; 7 positions agree with TRBD1. Germline CDR1 and CDR2: SGHAT and FQNNGV. Trimming at V came to 5 bases and at J to 4 bases, leaving 8 bases not matched to a gene. The CDR3 is 16 amino acids. This CDR3 is CASSPTGTEYNSPLHF. The CDR3 bases are TGTGCCAGCAGCCCCACCGGGACAGAGTATAATTCACCCCTCCACTTT. Filled out from reference TRBV11-2 and TRBJ1-6, the complete variable domain reads EAGVAQSPRYKIIEKRQSVAFWCNPISGHATLYWYQQILGQGPKLLIQFQNNGVVDDSQLPKDRFSAERLKGVDSTLKIQPAKLEDSAVYLCASSPTGTEYNSPLHFGNGTRLTVT.

The count of this clone is one. The V call is TRBV28, the J call TRBJ1-2, with D perhaps TRBD1 (5 bases). The CDR3 covers 16 residues. CDR1 and CDR2 from the germline V gene are MDHEN and SYDVKM. The ends were cut back, 4 bases at V and 0 bases at J, with 15 bases in the middle. CDR3 region: CASSSGTETTNYGYTF. For the CDR3, the DNA is TGTGCCAGCAGTTCCGGGACTGAGACGACTAACTATGGCTACACCTTC.

This clone appeared once. The chain recombines TRBV25-1 with TRBJ2-3; 9 bases align to TRBD1. The germline CDR1 and CDR2 sequences are MGHDK and SYGVNS. The CDR3 is 15 amino acids. Trimming at V came to 6 bases and at J to 3 bases, leaving 7 bases not matched to a gene. Here the CDR3 reads CASSAGTGHTDTQYF. The CDR3 DNA sequence: TGTGCCAGCAGCGCCGGGACAGGGCATACAGATACGCAGTATTTT.

This clone appeared once. The gene calls are TRBV19 and TRBJ2-3; maybe TRBD2 (9 bases). The CDR3 length is 16 residues. Trimming pared 4 bases from V and 7 bases from J, leaving 21 bases between. In germline, CDR1 is LNHDA, CDR2 SQIVND (reference sequence). The CDR3 nucleotides are TGTGCCAGTAGTACAGGACAGGGACTAGCACGATATACGCAGTATTTT. It is translated as CASSTGQGLARYTQYF. Combining the CDR3 with reference TRBV19 and TRBJ2-3 gives the whole variable domain DGGITQSPKYLFRKEGQNVTLSCEQNLNHDAMYWYRQDPGQGLRLIYYSQIVNDFQKGDIAEGYSVSREKKESFPLTVTSAQKNPTAFYLCASSTGQGLARYTQYFGPGTRLTVL.

The chain has TRBV28 and TRBJ2-1; a possible D gene is TRBD2 (5 bases). The CDR3 contains 15 residues. Germline CDR1 and CDR2: MDHEN and SYDVKM. Between the trimmed V and J ends, which lost 6 bases and 8 bases, there was a span of 20 bases. Here the CDR3 DNA reads TGTGCCAGCAGAGAAACGACCAGAAGCGGCGATGAGCAGTTCTTC. As protein: CASRETTRSGDEQFF. The full variable domain, with the rest looked up from reference TRBV28 and TRBJ2-1, is DVKVTQSSRYLVKRTGEKVFLECVQDMDHENMFWYRQDPGLGLRLIYFSYDVKMKEKGDIPEGYSVSREKKERFSLILESASTNQTSMYLCASRETTRSGDEQFFGPGTRLTVL.

The rearrangement uses TRBV27 and TRBJ2-2, with D tentatively TRBD1 (6 bases). The CDR3 has 16 residues. The germline V gene has CDR1 MNHEY and CDR2 SMNVEV (reference sequence). V lost 3 bases and J 6 bases, leaving 17 bases between the germline ends. The CDR3 here is CASSFLNTRGSGELFF. CDR3 nucleotide sequence: TGTGCCAGCAGTTTCCTGAATACTAGGGGGTCCGGGGAGCTGTTTTTT.

V and J are TRBV4-1 and TRBJ2-1; 8 bases fit TRBD1. The CDR3 loop spans 12 amino acids. J lost 13 bases, V lost 8 bases, and 10 bases had no gene match. CDR1 and CDR2 (germline): MGHRA, YSYEKL. This CDR3 reads CASYSGQGLQFF. The DNA of the CDR3 is TGCGCCAGCTACTCCGGACAGGGCCTTCAGTTCTTC.

J is TRBJ1-5 and V is TRBV19; 9 nucleotides line up with TRBD1. V was clipped by 6 bases and J by 7 bases; unmatched bases: 7. CDR3 size: 14 residues. In germline, CDR1 is LNHDA, CDR2 SQIVND (reference sequence). CDR3 in amino acids: CASRITGGHQPQHF. CDR3 nucleotide sequence: TGTGCCAGTAGGATAACAGGGGGCCACCAGCCCCAGCATTTT.

This chain uses TRBV14 with TRBJ2-1, with 8 nucleotides matching TRBD2. CDR1 is SGHDN, CDR2 FVKESK, per germline. J was trimmed by 3 bases and V by 6 bases; bases with no gene match: 10. The CDR3 covers 16 residues. In DNA form, the CDR3 reads TGTGCCAGCAGTCTAATTAGCGGGACTCACTACAATGAGCAGTTCTTC. Its translation is CASSLISGTHYNEQFF.

There are a few counts of this clone. J is TRBJ1-5 and V is TRBV7-9, with D maybe TRBD1 (6 bases). V lost 1 base, J lost 2 bases, and 15 bases lay in between. The CDR3 extends over 17 amino acids. Per the germline V gene, CDR1 is SEHNR and CDR2 is FQNEAQ (reference sequence). CDR3 in amino acids: CASSLVVGAEGNQPQHF. The CDR3 bases are TGTGCCAGCAGCTTAGTCGTGGGGGCCGAGGGCAATCAGCCCCAGCATTTT.

The chain joins TRBV2 to TRBJ2-2; possibly TRBD1 for D (5 bases). The germline gives CDR1 SNHLY, CDR2 FYNNEI. V shed 6 bases and J shed 0 bases, with 14 bases lying between them. This CDR3 is built from 16 residues. The CDR3 region has the DNA TGTGCCAGCAGCGAAATGACAGTCGCGAACACCGGGGAGCTGTTTTTT. Its protein is CASSEMTVANTGELFF.

This chain links TRBV6-5 with TRBJ2-2; 9 bases are shared with TRBD1. This CDR3 region has 15 residues. J was trimmed by 6 bases and V by 5 bases; bases with no gene match: 7. Germline V lookup: CDR1 MNHEY, CDR2 SVGAGI. CDR3 DNA sequence: TGTGCCAGCAGTACAGGGGGCATCGGTGCCGGGGAGCTGTTTTTT. This sequence encodes CASSTGGIGAGELFF.

The rearrangement links TRBV20-1 to TRBJ2-1; 9 bases align to TRBD2. CDR1 and CDR2 (germline): DFQATT, SNEGSKA (reference sequence). The length of the CDR3 is 14 residues. V trimming: 3 bases; J trimming: 4 bases; junction bases outside the gene matches: 4. CDR3 bases: TGCAGTGCTAGTACGGGACTAGCATACAATGAGCAGTTCTTC. It encodes CSASTGLAYNEQFF.

The V call is TRBV28, the J call TRBJ2-7, with a possible D match to TRBD2 (5 bases). The V end lost 6 bases, the J end lost 2 bases, and 8 bases lay between the germline ends. CDR3 length: 12 residues. Per germline, CDR1 MDHEN and CDR2 SYDVKM. The CDR3 here is CASRADAYEQYF. The CDR3 bases are TGTGCCAGCAGAGCGGACGCCTACGAGCAGTACTTC.

The chain is built from TRBV5-1 and TRBJ2-6; 7 nucleotides line up with TRBD2. V was pared by 4 bases and J by 1 base, with 5 bases of the junction left unmatched. CDR3 size: 16 residues. Germline V lookup: CDR1 SGHRS, CDR2 YFSETQ. CDR3 coding DNA: TGCGCCAGCAGCCAGACTAGCTTGTCTGGGGCCAACGTCCTGACTTTC. Its translation: CASSQTSLSGANVLTF.